This T cell receptor (beta chain) was obtained from a study of shared clonotypes between healthy human individuals. CD8 cells classed as naive were CD45RO-negative and positively selected for CCR7, excluding terminally differentiated effector memory CD45RA+ cells. The CDR3 sequence is 14 residues long. The germline gives CDR1 MGHRA, CDR2 YSYEKL. V was clipped by 1 base and J by 0 bases, with 6 bases between them. Sorted subsets were amplified in replicate PCRs using around 200 ng DNA, approximately 30,000 T cell genomes. Clones were read by immunoSEQ multiplex PCR, and TCRdb kept only the in-frame ones, dropping some. In the table there are some 2 million clones, about 94% of which are singletons. As concerns this clone: The same CDR3 can be traced to other DNA sequences in this sample.

The V and J genes are TRBV4-1 and TRBJ1-1; D gene uncertain. The receptor was isolated from a man between 18 and 29 years old in good health. Input material: naive CD8+ T cells sorted from blood. CDR3 loop: CASSQVGMNTEAFF. CDR3 coding DNA: TGCGCCAGCAGCCAAGTTGGGATGAACACTGAAGCTTTCTTT.